This entry concerns a single T cell receptor beta chain. This specimen belongs to a study of control samples from healthy donors and cancer patients. Repertoires were generated with immunoSEQ multiplex PCR, while TCRdb's copy carries only in-frame clones and drops some. This sample has approximately 70,000 clones, with around 90% found just once. The V gene's germline CDR1 is MNHEY and CDR2 SVGEGT. V was trimmed by 4 bases and J by 2 bases, leaving 32 bases between them. The CDR3 is 21 residues long. The clonotype originates from a man in his sixties with colorectal cancer. The specimen was PBMCs. V usage is TRBV6-2 or TRBV6-3 and J usage is TRBJ2-5; D is possibly TRBD1 (6 bases). CDR3 sequence (DNA): TGTGCCAGCAGTTTAGCCCGTAAAACAGGGTTAAGTGTCCGCTCTCAAGAGACCCAGTACTTC. Protein product: CASSLARKTGLSVRSQETQYF.